These 10 T cell receptor beta chains were all obtained from the same sample, sequenced in a study of molecular identifiers for immune sequencing clone quantification. TCRdb re-analysed the PCR reads in MiXCR, keeping a single row per CDR3 protein. This table has 8,800 or so distinct CDR3 sequences, roughly a fifth appearing once. Sequences were obtained from naive CD8+ T cells from blood, with Jurkat cell RNA spiked in. The subset denotes: FACS-sorted CD8+CD4-CCR7+CD45RA+ naive T cells. The receptor source for this set is a human donor in good health. Some libraries in this study had Jurkat cell RNA spiked in.

In its sample, this clonotype ranks as medium-sized. V is TRBV7-8 and J is TRBJ2-7, with 7 bases matching TRBD1. The germline V gene has CDR1 SGHVS and CDR2 FQNEAQ. J was trimmed by 1 base and V by 3 bases; bases with no gene match: 0. CDR3 length equals 13 residues. The CDR3 coding sequence is TGTGCCAGCAGCTTGGACAGGTCCTACGAGCAGTACTTC. Translated: CASSLDRSYEQYF.

In its sample, this clonotype ranks as medium-sized (0.01 to 0.1%). This chain links TRBV5-5 with TRBJ1-5; D is unresolved. Germline CDR1 SGHKS, CDR2 YYEKEE (reference sequence). The CDR3 totals 14 residues. The V end lost 0 bases, the J end lost 3 bases, and 7 bases lay between the germline ends. CDR3 sequence: CASSLGGSNQPQHF. CDR3 nucleotides: TGTGCCAGCAGCTTGGGCGGGTCCAATCAGCCCCAGCATTTT.

This clonotype has at least ten counts. This sequence joins TRBV12-3 or TRBV12-4 and TRBJ2-1; 11 bases match TRBD2. The CDR3 extends over 15 amino acids. V lost 5 bases to trimming and J lost 8 bases; unmatched junction nucleotides: 8. The CDR3 sequence is CASSPIAGGLYEQFF. The CDR3 DNA is TGTGCCAGCAGTCCAATAGCGGGGGGGCTGTATGAGCAGTTCTTC.

Concerning this clonotype: A read error may be the cause here, since a much bigger clone is one base away. This chain connects TRBV29-1 to TRBJ2-1; 7 bases match TRBD2. With V trimmed by 5 bases and J by 3 bases, 7 bases remained unmatched. The germline V gene encodes CDR1 SQVTM and CDR2 ANQGSEA. This CDR3 has 14 residues. The CDR3 DNA reads TGCAGCGTTCTGGTCGGGGACTACTACAATGAGCAGTTCTTC. It codes for CSVLVGDYYNEQFF.

This clonotype is categorized as medium-sized. The gene calls are TRBV5-4 and TRBJ2-7; D is unclear. The CDR3 runs to 15 residues. In germline, CDR1 is SGHNT, CDR2 YYREEE (reference sequence). Trimming shortened V by 0 bases and J by 4 bases, and 14 bases separated the two germline ends. This CDR3 reads CASSLGVGLRYEQYF. CDR3 in DNA: TGTGCCAGCAGCTTGGGAGTTGGGCTTAGGTACGAGCAGTACTTC.

This clonotype occurred many times. The V gene is TRBV27, the J gene TRBJ2-7; no firm D call. The CDR3 length is 14 residues. The V end lost 6 bases, the J end lost 0 bases, and 12 bases lay between the germline ends. The V gene's germline CDR1 is MNHEY and CDR2 SMNVEV (reference sequence). For the CDR3, the DNA is TGTGCCAGCAGCCTCTCGAAGAGCTCCTACGAGCAGTACTTC. Its protein product is CASSLSKSSYEQYF.

The chain combines TRBV18 with TRBJ1-1; D gene uncertain. Per germline, CDR1 KGHSH and CDR2 LQKENI. The CDR3 extends over 13 amino acids. Trimming took off 0 bases at V and 2 bases at J, with 4 bases between the two ends. The CDR3 sequence is CASSPPTNTEAFF. CDR3 sequence (DNA): TGTGCCAGCTCACCACCGACCAACACTGAAGCTTTCTTT.

This clonotype was detected ten times or more. Being one base from a much bigger clone, this may be a read error. The rearrangement uses TRBV28 and TRBJ2-5; D ambiguous. In germline, CDR1 is MDHEN, CDR2 SYDVKM. This CDR3 contains 15 residues. The V gene lost 8 bases and the J gene lost 0 bases, with 16 bases spanning the gap. CDR3 residues: CASGSPTEYQETQYF. In DNA, the CDR3 is TGTGCCAGCGGTTCCCCGACCGAGTACCAAGAGACCCAGTACTTC.

This clonotype rates as medium-sized. The chain has TRBV14 and TRBJ2-2; D ambiguous. V gave up 5 bases and J gave up 4 bases, with 14 bases separating them. Germline assignment: CDR1 SGHDN and CDR2 FVKESK. This CDR3 contains 15 residues. CDR3 amino acids: CASSERYYPTGELFF. The CDR3 DNA follows: TGTGCCAGCAGCGAGCGCTATTACCCCACCGGGGAGCTGTTTTTT.

In its sample, this clonotype ranks as medium-sized (0.01 to 0.1%). This rearrangement joins TRBV12-3 or TRBV12-4 to TRBJ2-1; TRBD2 is a possible D gene (6 bases). The CDR3 consists of 14 residues. The germline V and J ends were trimmed by 6 bases and 4 bases, with 13 bases remaining between them. The CDR3 DNA sequence: TGTGCCAGCAGCCAAGAAGGACTATACAATGAGCAGTTCTTC. It specifies CASSQEGLYNEQFF.